This T cell receptor (beta chain) was documented in a study of neurological immune-mediated disorders. This clonotype was detected ten times or more. No antigen is known for it. CDR1 is DFQATT and CDR2 is SNEGSKA in the germline V gene (reference sequence). V lost 0 bases and J lost 6; bases outside the gene matches: 7. The CDR3 is 15 amino acids. The study's findings and limits: CDR3 amino acid sequences found in expanded clones were never shared across subjects, suggesting private repertoires in all groups. Phylogenetic grouping assigned the repertoires of 18 of 34 multiple sclerosis patients to one related-CDR3 cluster, which constitutes a possible signature.

MiXCR, run by TCRdb on the 5' RACE reads, gives a single entry per CDR3 protein. Among 80,000 to 85,000 distinct CDR3 sequences, around 2.6% were seen once, and the ten largest hold around 1.1%. Sequenced input: PBMCs. V and J are TRBV20-1 and TRBJ2-1; 8 bases map to TRBD2. The TCR was taken from a woman between 25 and 40 years old with multiple sclerosis. The CDR3 spells CSARDFKRETNEQFF. The CDR3 coding sequence is TGCAGTGCTAGAGATTTCAAGCGGGAGACCAATGAGCAGTTCTTC.